The entry below describes one T cell receptor beta chain. The data stem from a study of blood T cell repertoires in COVID-19. Study-level information: From the United States, Italy and Spain came samples of acute and convalescent COVID-19.

This CDR3 has 17 residues. In germline, CDR1 is MNHEY, CDR2 SVGEGT. Trimming removed 5 bases from V and 2 bases from J; junction bases left unmatched: 11. TCRdb keeps only in-frame clones here, not all; method: immunoSEQ multiplex PCR. The sample includes 95,000 to 150,000 clones, 80% to 90% seen only once; the top ten take about 1%. Sequenced sample: peripheral blood. V is TRBV6-2 or TRBV6-3 and J is TRBJ2-3; 9 bases fit TRBD2. The sequence came from a woman aged 45-65 years with active or convalescent COVID-19. Written as DNA, the CDR3 is TGTGCCAGCAGTCGTCCGACCCTAGCGGGAACCACAGATACGCAGTATTTT. This gives the protein CASSRPTLAGTTDTQYF.